The clone carrying this T cell receptor beta chain was observed many times. Antigen unknown. Axillary draining lymph nodes of breast cancer patients supplied the node samples. This specimen belongs to a study of breast tumors, draining lymph nodes, adjacent tissues. Overall study findings and caveats: Findings are consistent with lymph node origin and intratumoral expansion of most tumor T cells. Luminal-like breast cancer showed significantly higher tumor–nontumor repertoire similarity than basal-like.

Trimming pared 6 bases from V and 4 bases from J, leaving 12 bases between. CDR3 length equals 13 residues. The germline gives CDR1 SNHLY, CDR2 FYNNEI. MiXCR, run by TCRdb on the multiplex PCR reads, gives a single entry per CDR3 protein. The table lists approximately 120,000 distinct CDR3 sequences, 21% of them singletons. The sequence was collected from a female donor with breast cancer. Some clones in this sample may be carry-over from other donors' samples. The sample was axillary lymph node tissue. The chain couples TRBV2 to TRBJ2-5; perhaps TRBD1 as D (6 bases). The CDR3 reads CASSLRTVETQYF. The DNA of the CDR3 is TGTGCCAGCAGCTTAAGGACAGTAGAGACCCAGTACTTC.